The clone carrying this T cell receptor beta chain came up a few times. This specimen belongs to a study of blood T cell repertoires in COVID-19. Germline assignment: CDR1 SGHRS and CDR2 YFSETQ. The J segment lost 2 bases and the V segment lost 4 bases, leaving 4 bases of the junction unmatched. CDR3 length equals 14 residues. Participant-reported clinical history was the basis for cohort assignment. Using immunoSEQ multiplex PCR, the repertoire was profiled, and TCRdb retains in-frame clones only, with some absent. The sample lists approximately 270,000 clones; around 89% were seen once. This receptor was obtained from a woman in her thirties with acute COVID-19. The chain recombines TRBV5-1 with TRBJ2-7; 9 bases match TRBD1. Sequencing was carried out using PBMCs or T cells enriched from blood (not recorded which). DNA for the CDR3: TGCGCCAGCAGCACGGGACAGGGTACCTACGAGCAGTACTTC. It specifies CASSTGQGTYEQYF.